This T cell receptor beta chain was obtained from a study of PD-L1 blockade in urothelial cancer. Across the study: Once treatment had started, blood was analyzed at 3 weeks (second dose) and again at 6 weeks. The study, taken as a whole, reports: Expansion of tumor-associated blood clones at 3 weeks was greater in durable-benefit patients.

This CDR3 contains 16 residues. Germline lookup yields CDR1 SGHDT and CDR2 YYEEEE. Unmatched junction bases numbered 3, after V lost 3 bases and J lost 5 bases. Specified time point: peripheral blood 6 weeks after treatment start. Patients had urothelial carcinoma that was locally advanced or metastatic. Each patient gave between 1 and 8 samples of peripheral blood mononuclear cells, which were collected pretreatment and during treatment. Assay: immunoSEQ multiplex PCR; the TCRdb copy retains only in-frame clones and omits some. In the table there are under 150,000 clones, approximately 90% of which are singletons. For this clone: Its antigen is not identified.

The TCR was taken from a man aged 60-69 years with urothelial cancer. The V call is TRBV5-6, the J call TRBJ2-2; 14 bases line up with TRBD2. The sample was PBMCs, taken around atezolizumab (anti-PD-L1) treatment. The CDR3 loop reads CASSWGLAGETGELFF. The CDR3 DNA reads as TGTGCCAGCAGCTGGGGACTAGCGGGAGAGACCGGGGAGCTGTTTTTT.